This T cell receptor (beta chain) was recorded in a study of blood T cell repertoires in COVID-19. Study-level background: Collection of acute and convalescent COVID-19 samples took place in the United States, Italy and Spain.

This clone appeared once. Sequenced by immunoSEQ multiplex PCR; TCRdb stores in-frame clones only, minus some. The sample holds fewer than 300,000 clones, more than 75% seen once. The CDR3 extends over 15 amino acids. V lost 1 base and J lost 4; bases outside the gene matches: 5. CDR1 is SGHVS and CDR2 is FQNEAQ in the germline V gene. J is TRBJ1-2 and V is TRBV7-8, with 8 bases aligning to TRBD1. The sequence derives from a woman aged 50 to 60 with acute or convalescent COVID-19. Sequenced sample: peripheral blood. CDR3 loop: CASSLVGTGRYGYTF. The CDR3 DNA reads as TGTGCCAGCAGCTTAGTCGGGACAGGACGCTATGGCTACACCTTC.